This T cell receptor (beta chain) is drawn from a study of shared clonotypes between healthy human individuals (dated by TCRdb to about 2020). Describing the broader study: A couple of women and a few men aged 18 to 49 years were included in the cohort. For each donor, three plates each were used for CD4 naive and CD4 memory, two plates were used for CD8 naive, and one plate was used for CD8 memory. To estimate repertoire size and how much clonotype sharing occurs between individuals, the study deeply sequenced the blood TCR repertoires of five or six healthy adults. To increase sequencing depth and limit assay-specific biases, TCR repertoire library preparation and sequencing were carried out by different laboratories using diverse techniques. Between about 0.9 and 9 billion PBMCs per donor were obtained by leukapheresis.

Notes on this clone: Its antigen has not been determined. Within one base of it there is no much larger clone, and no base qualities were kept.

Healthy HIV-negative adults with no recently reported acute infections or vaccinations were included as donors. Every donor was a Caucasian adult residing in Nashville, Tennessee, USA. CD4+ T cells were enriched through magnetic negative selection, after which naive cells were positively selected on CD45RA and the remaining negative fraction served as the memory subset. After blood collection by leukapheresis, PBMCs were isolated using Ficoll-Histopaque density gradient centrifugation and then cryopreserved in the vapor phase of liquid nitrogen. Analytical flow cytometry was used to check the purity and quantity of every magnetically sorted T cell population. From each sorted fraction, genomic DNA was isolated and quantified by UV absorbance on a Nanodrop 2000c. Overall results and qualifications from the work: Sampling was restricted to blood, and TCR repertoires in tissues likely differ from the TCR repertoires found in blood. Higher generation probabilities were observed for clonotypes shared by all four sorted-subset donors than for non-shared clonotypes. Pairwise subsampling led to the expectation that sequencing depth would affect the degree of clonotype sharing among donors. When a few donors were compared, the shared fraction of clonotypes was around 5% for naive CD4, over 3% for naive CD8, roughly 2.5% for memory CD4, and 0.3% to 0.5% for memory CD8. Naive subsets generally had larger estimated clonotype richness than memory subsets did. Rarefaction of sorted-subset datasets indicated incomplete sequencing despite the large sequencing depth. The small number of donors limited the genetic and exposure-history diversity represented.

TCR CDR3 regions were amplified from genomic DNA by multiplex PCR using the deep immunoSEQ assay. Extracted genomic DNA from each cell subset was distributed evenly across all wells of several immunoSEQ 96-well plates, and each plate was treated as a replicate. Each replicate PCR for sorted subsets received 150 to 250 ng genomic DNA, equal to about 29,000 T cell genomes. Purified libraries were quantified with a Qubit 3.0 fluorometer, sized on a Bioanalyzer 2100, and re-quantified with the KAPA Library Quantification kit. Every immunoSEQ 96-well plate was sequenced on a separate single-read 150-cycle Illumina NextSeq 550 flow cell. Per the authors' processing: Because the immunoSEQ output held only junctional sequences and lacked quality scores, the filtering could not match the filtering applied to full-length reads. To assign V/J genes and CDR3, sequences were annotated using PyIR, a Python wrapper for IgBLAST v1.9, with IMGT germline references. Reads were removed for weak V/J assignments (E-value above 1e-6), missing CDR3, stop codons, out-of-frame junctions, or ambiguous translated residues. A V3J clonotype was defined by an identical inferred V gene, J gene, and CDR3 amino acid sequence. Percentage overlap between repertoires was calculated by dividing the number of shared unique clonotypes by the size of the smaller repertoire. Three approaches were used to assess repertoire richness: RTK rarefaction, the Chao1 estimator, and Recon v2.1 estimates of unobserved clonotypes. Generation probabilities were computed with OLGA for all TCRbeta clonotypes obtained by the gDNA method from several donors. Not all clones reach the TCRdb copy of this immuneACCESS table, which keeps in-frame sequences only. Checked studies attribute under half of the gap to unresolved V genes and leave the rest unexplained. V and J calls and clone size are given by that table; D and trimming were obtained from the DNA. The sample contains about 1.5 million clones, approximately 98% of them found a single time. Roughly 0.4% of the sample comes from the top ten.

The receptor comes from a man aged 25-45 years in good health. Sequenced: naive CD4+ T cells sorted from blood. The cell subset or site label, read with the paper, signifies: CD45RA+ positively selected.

CDR3 reads: CASSLVLAGAYEQYF. The base sequence is TGTGCCAGCAGCTTGGTTCTAGCGGGAGCCTACGAGCAGTACTTC. The chain uses TRBV5-8 and TRBJ2-7; 10 central nucleotides agree with TRBD2. As encoded in the germline V gene, CDR1 is SGHTS while CDR2 is YDEGEE. V and J are trimmed by 0 bases and 2 bases, and the gene matches miss 2 bases of the junction. From its cysteine to its phenylalanine, the CDR3 spans 15 amino acids. The entry retains the CDR3 DNA only, 45 bases that are in frame from base 1.